This T cell receptor beta chain was recorded in a study of T cells in Graves' hyperthyroidism and ophthalmopathy. RNA transcripts yielded amplified TCR beta CDR3 regions. With the HTBI primer set, the TCR CDR3 went through a first round of RT-PCR. Each CDR3 protein is one row after TCRdb ran MiXCR on the multiplex PCR reads. The sample yields around 440,000 distinct CDR3 sequences, about a sixth seen once. The CDR3 has 14 residues. V dropped 7 bases and J dropped 8; count of bases not matched to a gene: 10. Germline CDR1 reads MNHEY; CDR2 reads SVGEGT. The source of the PBMCs was around 10 ml of fresh peripheral blood.

This rearrangement joins TRBV6-2 or TRBV6-3 to TRBJ1-4; 7 nucleotides align to TRBD1. Material for sequencing was blood. The receptor's source is a woman aged 18-35 years with Graves' hyperthyroidism. CDR3 residues: CASTDRVPLEKLFF. The CDR3 nucleotides are TGTGCCAGCACCGACAGGGTTCCTCTGGAAAAACTGTTTTTT.